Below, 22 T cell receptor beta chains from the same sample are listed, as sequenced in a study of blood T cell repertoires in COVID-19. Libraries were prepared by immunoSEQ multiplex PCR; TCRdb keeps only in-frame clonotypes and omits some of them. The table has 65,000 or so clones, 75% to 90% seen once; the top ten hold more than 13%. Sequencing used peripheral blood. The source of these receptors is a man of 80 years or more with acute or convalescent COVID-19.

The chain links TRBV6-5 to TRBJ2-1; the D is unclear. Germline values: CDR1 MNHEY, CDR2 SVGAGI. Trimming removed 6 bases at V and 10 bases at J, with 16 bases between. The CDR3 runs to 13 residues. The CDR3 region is CASRRTPLVEQFF. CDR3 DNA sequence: TGTGCCAGCAGACGTACACCGCTGGTGGAGCAGTTCTTC.

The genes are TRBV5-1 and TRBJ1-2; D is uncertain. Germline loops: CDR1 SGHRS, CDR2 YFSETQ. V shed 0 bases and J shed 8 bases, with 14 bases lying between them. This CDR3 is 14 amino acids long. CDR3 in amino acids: CASSLGPSRGGYTF. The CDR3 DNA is TGCGCCAGCAGCTTGGGCCCCTCACGCGGGGGCTACACCTTC.

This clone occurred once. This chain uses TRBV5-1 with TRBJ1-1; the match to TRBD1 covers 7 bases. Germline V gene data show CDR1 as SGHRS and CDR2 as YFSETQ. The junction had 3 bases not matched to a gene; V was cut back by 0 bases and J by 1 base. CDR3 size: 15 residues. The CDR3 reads CASSLVQGGNTEAFF. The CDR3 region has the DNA TGCGCCAGCAGCTTGGTCCAGGGGGGGAACACTGAAGCTTTCTTT.

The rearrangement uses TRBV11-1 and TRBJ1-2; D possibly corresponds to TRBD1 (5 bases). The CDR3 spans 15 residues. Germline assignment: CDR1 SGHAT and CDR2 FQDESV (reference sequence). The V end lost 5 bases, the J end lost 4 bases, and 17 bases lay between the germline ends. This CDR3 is CASSGSRVRGYGYTF. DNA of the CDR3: TGTGCCAGCAGCGGAAGCAGGGTCCGCGGCTATGGCTACACCTTC.

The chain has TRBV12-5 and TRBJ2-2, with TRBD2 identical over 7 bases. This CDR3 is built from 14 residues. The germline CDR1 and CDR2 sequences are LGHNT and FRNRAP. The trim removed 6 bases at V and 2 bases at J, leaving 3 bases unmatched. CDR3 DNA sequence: TGTGCTAGTGGGGGAGGGAAAAACACCGGGGAGCTGTTTTTT. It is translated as CASGGGKNTGELFF.

CDR3 DNA: TGTGCCAGCAGCCTGATCCGGGGAGGTAGAAACGAGCAGTACTTC. Residues: CASSLIRGGRNEQYF. The genes are TRBV7-9 and TRBJ2-7; TRBD2 is a possible D gene (6 bases). CDR1 SEHNR and CDR2 FQNEAQ come from the germline V gene (reference sequence). This CDR3 is built from 15 residues. Trimming stripped 5 bases from V and 5 bases from J, with 19 bases between.

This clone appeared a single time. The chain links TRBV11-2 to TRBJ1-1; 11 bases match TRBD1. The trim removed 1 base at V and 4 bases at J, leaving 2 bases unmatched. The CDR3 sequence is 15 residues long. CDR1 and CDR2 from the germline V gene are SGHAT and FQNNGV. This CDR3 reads CASSLGGQGATEAFF. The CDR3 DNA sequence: TGTGCCAGCAGCTTAGGAGGACAGGGGGCCACTGAAGCTTTCTTT.

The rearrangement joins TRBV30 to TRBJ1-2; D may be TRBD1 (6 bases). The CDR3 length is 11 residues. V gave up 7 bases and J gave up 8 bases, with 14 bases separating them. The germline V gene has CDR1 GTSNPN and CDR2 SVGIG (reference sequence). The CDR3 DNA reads TGTGCCTCCTACTCAGGGGACGGCTACACCTTC. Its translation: CASYSGDGYTF.

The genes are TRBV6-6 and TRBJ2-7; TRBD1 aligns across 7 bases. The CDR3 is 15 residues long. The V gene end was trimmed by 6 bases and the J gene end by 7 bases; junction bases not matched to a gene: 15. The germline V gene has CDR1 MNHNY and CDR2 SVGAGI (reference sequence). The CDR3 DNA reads TGTGCCAGCAGCCTTGGACAGGTGGACCTTGAGGAGCAGTACTTC. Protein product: CASSLGQVDLEEQYF.

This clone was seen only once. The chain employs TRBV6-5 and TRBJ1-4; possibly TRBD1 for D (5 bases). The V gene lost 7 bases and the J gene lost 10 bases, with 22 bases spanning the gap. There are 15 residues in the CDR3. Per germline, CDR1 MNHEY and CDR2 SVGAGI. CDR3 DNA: TGTGCCAGCACCGAAAGGGAGGGGAGCCAAAGAAAACTGTTTTTT. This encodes CASTEREGSQRKLFF.

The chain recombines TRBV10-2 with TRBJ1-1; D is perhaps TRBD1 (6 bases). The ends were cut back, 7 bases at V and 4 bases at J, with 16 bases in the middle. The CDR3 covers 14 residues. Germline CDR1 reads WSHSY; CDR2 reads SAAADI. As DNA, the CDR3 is TGCGCCAGCACCCCGACAGGTTATGGCACTGAAGCTTTCTTT. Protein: CASTPTGYGTEAFF.

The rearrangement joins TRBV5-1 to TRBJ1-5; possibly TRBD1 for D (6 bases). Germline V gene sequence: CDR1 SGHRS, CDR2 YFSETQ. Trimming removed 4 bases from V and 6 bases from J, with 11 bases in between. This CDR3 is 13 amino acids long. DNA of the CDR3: TGCGCCAGCAGCGCCAGGGGCGGTCAGCCCCAGCATTTT. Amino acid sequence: CASSARGGQPQHF.

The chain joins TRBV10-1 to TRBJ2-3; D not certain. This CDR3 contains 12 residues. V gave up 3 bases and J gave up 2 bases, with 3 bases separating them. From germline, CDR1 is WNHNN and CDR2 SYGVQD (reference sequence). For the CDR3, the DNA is TGCGCCAGCAGTGATTACACAGATACGCAGTATTTT. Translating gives CASSDYTDTQYF.

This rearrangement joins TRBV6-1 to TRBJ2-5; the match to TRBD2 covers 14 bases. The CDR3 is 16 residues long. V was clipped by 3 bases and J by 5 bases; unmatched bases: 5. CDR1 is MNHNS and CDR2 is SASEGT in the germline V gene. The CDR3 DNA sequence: TGTGCCAGCAGTGAGACTAGCGGGGGGGCGGATGAGACCCAGTACTTC. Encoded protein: CASSETSGGADETQYF.

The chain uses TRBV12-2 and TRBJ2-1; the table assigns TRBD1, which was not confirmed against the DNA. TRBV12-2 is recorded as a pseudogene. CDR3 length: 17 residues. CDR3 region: CASRLGGTGENYNEQFF. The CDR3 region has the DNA TGTGCAAGTCGCTTAGGGGGAACAGGGGAGAACTACAATGAGCAGTTCTTC.

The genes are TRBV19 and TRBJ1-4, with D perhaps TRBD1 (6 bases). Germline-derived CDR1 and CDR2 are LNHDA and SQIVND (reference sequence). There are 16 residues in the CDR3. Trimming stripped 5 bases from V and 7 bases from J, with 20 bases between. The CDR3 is CASSLTSGTRREKLFF. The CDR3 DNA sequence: TGTGCCAGTAGTTTAACTTCCGGGACACGGCGTGAAAAACTGTTTTTT.

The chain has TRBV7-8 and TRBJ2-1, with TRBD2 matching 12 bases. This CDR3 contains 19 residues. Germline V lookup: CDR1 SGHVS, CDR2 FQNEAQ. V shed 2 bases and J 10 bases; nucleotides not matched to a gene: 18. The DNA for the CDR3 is TGTGCCAGCAGCTTAACTAGCGGGGGGCCAACTCCCTCCACAGGGGAGCAGTTCTTC. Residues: CASSLTSGGPTPSTGEQFF. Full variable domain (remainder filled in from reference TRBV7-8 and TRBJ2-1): GAGVSQSPRYKVAKRGQDVALRCDPISGHVSLFWYQQALGQGPEFLTYFQNEAQLDKSGLPSDRFFAERPEGSVSTLKIQRTQQEDSAVYLCASSLTSGGPTPSTGEQFFGPGTRLTVL.

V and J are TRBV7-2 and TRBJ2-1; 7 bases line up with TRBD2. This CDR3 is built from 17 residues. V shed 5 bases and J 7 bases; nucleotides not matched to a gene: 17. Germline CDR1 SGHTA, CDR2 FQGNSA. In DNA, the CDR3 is TGTGCCAGCAGCCCCCGACCCGGGACTATCCCCGGGAATGAGCAGTTCTTC. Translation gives CASSPRPGTIPGNEQFF.

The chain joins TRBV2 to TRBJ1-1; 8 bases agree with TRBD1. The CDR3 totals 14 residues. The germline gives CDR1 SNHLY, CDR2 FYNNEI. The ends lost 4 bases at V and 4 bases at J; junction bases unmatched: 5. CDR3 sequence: CASSVGQAITEAFF. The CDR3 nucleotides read TGTGCCAGCAGTGTGGGACAGGCGATCACTGAAGCTTTCTTT.

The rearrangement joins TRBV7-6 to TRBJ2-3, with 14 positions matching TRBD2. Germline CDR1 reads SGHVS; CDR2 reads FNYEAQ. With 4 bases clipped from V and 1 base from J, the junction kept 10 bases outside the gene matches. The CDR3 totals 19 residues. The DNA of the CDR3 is TGTGCCAGCAGCTCGCAGACTAGCGGGGGGGCCGGCGGCACAGATACGCAGTATTTT. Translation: CASSSQTSGGAGGTDTQYF.

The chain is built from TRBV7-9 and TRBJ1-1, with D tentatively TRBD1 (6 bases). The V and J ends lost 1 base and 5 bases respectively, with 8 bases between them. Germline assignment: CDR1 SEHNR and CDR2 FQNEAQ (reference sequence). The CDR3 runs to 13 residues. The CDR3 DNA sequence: TGTGCCAGCAGCTTAGTTACAGGGACTGAAGCTTTCTTT. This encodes CASSLVTGTEAFF.

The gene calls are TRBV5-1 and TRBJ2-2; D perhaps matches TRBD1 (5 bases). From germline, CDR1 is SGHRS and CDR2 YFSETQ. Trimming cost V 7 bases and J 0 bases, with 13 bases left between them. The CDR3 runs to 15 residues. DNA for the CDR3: TGCGCCAGCGGAAAGGGGAACGCGAACACCGGGGAGCTGTTTTTT. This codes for CASGKGNANTGELFF.